This passage covers 19 T cell receptor beta chains from one sample sequenced in a study of Graves' ophthalmopathy and Graves' hyperthyroidism. Amplified material comprised TCR beta CDR3 regions derived from RNA transcripts. The authors performed first-round RT-PCR with HTBI primers and then a second-round multiplex PCR. TCRdb re-called the multiplex PCR reads with MiXCR, one entry per CDR3 protein. The table shows 620,000 or so distinct CDR3 sequences, with about a fifth occurring only once. Material: peripheral blood. The receptors were sampled from a woman younger than 30 with stable Graves' hyperthyroidism. Some clones in this sample may be carry-over from other donors' samples.

The chain recombines TRBV19 with TRBJ1-5; D remains unclear. Germline-derived CDR1 and CDR2 are LNHDA and SQIVND (reference sequence). The CDR3 has 13 amino acids. Trimming took 3 bases from V and 7 from J, leaving 10 bases between them. The CDR3 coding sequence is TGTGCCAGTAGTATGGGGTACGAGCAGCCCCAGCATTTT. Protein product: CASSMGYEQPQHF.

There are many counts of this clonotype. The chain recombines TRBV25-1 with TRBJ2-7, with 8 bases that match TRBD2. The trim removed 2 bases at V and 3 bases at J, leaving 12 bases unmatched. The CDR3 length is 17 residues. CDR1 and CDR2 from the germline V gene are MGHDK and SYGVNS. For the CDR3, the DNA is TGTGCCAGCAGTGAAGGTATTGGAGTAGCGGGGTTCTACGAGCAGTACTTC. It codes for CASSEGIGVAGFYEQYF.

The rearrangement joins TRBV6-4 to TRBJ1-5, with 8 bases identical to TRBD1. Germline V CDR1 and CDR2: MRHNA, SNTAGT. The CDR3 runs 16 residues. The junction had 9 bases not matched to a gene; V was cut back by 5 bases and J by 3 bases. CDR3 protein: CASSFGQGTDNQPQHF. In DNA form, the CDR3 reads TGTGCCAGCAGTTTCGGACAGGGTACGGACAATCAGCCCCAGCATTTT.

This clonotype came up many times. The rearrangement uses TRBV20-1 and TRBJ2-5; D is perhaps TRBD1 or TRBD2 (5 bases each). V lost 6 bases, J lost 5 bases, and 19 bases lay in between. CDR3 length equals 14 residues. Germline V gene sequence: CDR1 DFQATT, CDR2 SNEGSKA (reference sequence). The CDR3 sequence is CSADGIPGDETQYF. DNA for the CDR3: TGCAGTGCGGATGGCATTCCCGGGGACGAGACCCAGTACTTC.

This clonotype was detected ten times or more. The V gene is TRBV7-2, the J gene TRBJ2-5; D might be TRBD1 (5 bases). V was clipped by 5 bases and J by 3 bases, with 13 bases between them. The CDR3 runs 14 residues. The germline gives CDR1 SGHTA, CDR2 FQGNSA. For the CDR3, the DNA is TGTGCCAGCAGCGAGACAGCATTCAAAGAGACCCAGTACTTC. Translation gives CASSETAFKETQYF.

V is TRBV6-1 and J is TRBJ1-1; 7 bases agree with TRBD1. Germline loops: CDR1 MNHNS, CDR2 SASEGT. V trimming: 5 bases; J trimming: 3 bases; junction bases outside the gene matches: 3. This CDR3 spans 13 amino acids. DNA for the CDR3: TGTGCCAGCAGTACAGGGGTTGACACTGAAGCTTTCTTT. Its protein product is CASSTGVDTEAFF.

The chain recombines TRBV19 with TRBJ1-1; 7 bases line up with TRBD1. Germline V gene data show CDR1 as LNHDA and CDR2 as SQIVND (reference sequence). This CDR3 spans 13 amino acids. Losses at the gene ends were 6 bases for V and 5 bases for J; bases not matched to a gene: 6. CDR3 coding DNA: TGTGCCAGTAGAGGGACAGCGGTGACTGAAGCTTTCTTT. It yields the protein CASRGTAVTEAFF.

The rearrangement uses TRBV12-3 or TRBV12-4 and TRBJ1-1, with a tentative D call TRBD1 (5 bases). V gave up 10 bases and J gave up 1 base, with 13 bases separating them. This CDR3 has 13 amino acids. The CDR3 DNA sequence: TGTGCCATCGCGGGACGGTGGAACACTGAAGCTTTCTTT. The encoded protein is CAIAGRWNTEAFF.

This chain uses TRBV5-1 with TRBJ2-7, with a weak D call TRBD2 (6 bases). V dropped 3 bases and J dropped 2 bases, with 18 bases sitting between them. Germline CDR1 reads SGHRS; CDR2 reads YFSETQ. The CDR3 contains 16 residues. CDR3 nucleotides: TGCGCCAGCAGCTACAATAGCGGAGCCACCCCCTACGAGCAGTACTTC. Its translation is CASSYNSGATPYEQYF. The full variable domain, in which reference TRBV5-1 and TRBJ2-7 provide the parts outside the CDR3, is KAGVTQTPRYLIKTRGQQVTLSCSPISGHRSVSWYQQTPGQGLQFLFEYFSETQRNKGNFPGRFSGRQFSNSRSEMNVSTLELGDSALYLCASSYNSGATPYEQYFGPGTRLTVT.

The sample holds many counts of this clonotype. The V gene is TRBV20-1, the J gene TRBJ1-5, with D unclear. This CDR3 region has 14 residues. Germline values: CDR1 DFQATT, CDR2 SNEGSKA (reference sequence). V shed 1 base and J shed 0 bases, with 7 bases lying between them. The CDR3 spells CSARGEYSNQPQHF. The CDR3 DNA sequence: TGCAGTGCTAGAGGAGAGTATAGCAATCAGCCCCAGCATTTT.

In regard to this clonotype: Since a much larger clone is just one base distant, this may be a read error. The chain employs TRBV27 and TRBJ1-1, with a possible D match to TRBD1 (5 bases). The germline CDR1 and CDR2 sequences are MNHEY and SMNVEV (reference sequence). The CDR3 contains 13 residues. The CDR3 loop reads CASSLTLGTEACF. Written as DNA, the CDR3 is TGTGCCAGCAGTTTAACCCTGGGGACTGAAGCTTGCTTT.

About this clonotype: This may arise from a read error, as a much more abundant clone is one base away. The final CDR3 position lacks the conserved phenylalanine or tryptophan, pointing to a likely read error. J is TRBJ2-3 and V is TRBV20-1, with 7 bases identical to TRBD2. There are 14 residues in the CDR3. Germline trimming cut 1 base from V and 3 bases from J; bases unmatched to any gene: 4. The germline CDR1 and CDR2 sequences are DFQATT and SNEGSKA (reference sequence). CDR3 sequence (DNA): TGCAGTGCTAGAGCGGGAGGTTATACAGATACGCAGTATTGT. Protein product: CSARAGGYTDTQYC.

This clonotype showed up many times. V gene TRBV5-1 combines with J gene TRBJ2-7, with D possibly being TRBD1 (6 bases). The CDR3 is made up of 15 amino acids. Germline-derived CDR1 and CDR2 are SGHRS and YFSETQ. V was cut by 5 bases and J by 1 base, with 16 bases left in between. CDR3 coding DNA: TGCGCCAGCAGGGTGGCAGGGGTAGTATCCTACGAGCAGTACTTC. It codes for CASRVAGVVSYEQYF.

The table lists this clonotype with many counts. The rearrangement joins TRBV19 to TRBJ2-5; 9 nucleotides agree with TRBD2. The J segment lost 0 bases and the V segment lost 7 bases, leaving 12 bases of the junction unmatched. The CDR3 runs to 17 residues. Germline CDR1 reads LNHDA; CDR2 reads SQIVND (reference sequence). CDR3 sequence (DNA): TGTGCCAGTAAGCTAGGTGGAAGCGGGAGGAACCAAGAGACCCAGTACTTC. This sequence encodes CASKLGGSGRNQETQYF.

This clonotype was picked up many times. The chain is built from TRBV12-3 or TRBV12-4 and TRBJ2-7; D remains ambiguous. This CDR3 spans 15 amino acids. V was clipped by 6 bases and J by 4 bases, with 19 bases between them. The CDR3 spells CASSPSGQHRYEQYF. CDR3 DNA sequence: TGTGCCAGCAGCCCTTCCGGGCAGCATCGGTACGAGCAGTACTTC.

The rearrangement joins TRBV2 to TRBJ2-7; TRBD2 agrees at 11 bases. CDR3 length: 15 amino acids. The junction had 8 bases not matched to a gene; V was cut back by 7 bases and J by 3 bases. In germline, CDR1 is SNHLY, CDR2 FYNNEI. The CDR3 bases are TGTGCCAGCACCGCGACTAGCGGGATAGGCTACGAGCAGTACTTC. It specifies CASTATSGIGYEQYF.

The rearrangement uses TRBV29-1 and TRBJ2-7; D unclear. From germline, CDR1 is SQVTM and CDR2 ANQGSEA. V was trimmed by 4 bases and J by 1 base, leaving 11 bases between them. The CDR3 runs 13 residues. For the CDR3, the DNA is TGCAGCGTTGCCCTTGCAGTTTCCTACGAGCAGTACTTC. The encoded protein is CSVALAVSYEQYF.

The genes are TRBV2 and TRBJ1-5; 7 bases match TRBD1. The CDR3 contains 13 residues. From germline, CDR1 is SNHLY and CDR2 FYNNEI. J was trimmed by 4 bases and V by 8 bases; bases with no gene match: 5. CDR3 amino acids: CASQPGGNQPQHF. CDR3 sequence (DNA): TGTGCCAGCCAGCCAGGGGGGAATCAGCCCCAGCATTTT.

This clonotype occurred once. The chain joins TRBV6-1 to TRBJ2-5, with D possibly matching TRBD2 (6 bases). This CDR3 spans 14 amino acids. Germline CDR1 and CDR2: MNHNS and SASEGT. Trimming took off 8 bases at V and 2 bases at J, with 15 bases between the two ends. CDR3 sequence reads: CASLGASEQETQYF. CDR3 DNA: TGTGCCAGCCTTGGGGCTAGCGAGCAAGAGACCCAGTACTTC.